This entry concerns a single T cell receptor beta chain. Its target is unknown. The record originates from a study of cytomegalovirus exposure and HLA in healthy donors. Primers included in the PCR were 60 Vbeta and 13 Jbeta primers. Repertoires were generated with immunoSEQ multiplex PCR, while TCRdb's copy carries only in-frame clones and drops some. The sample contains hundreds of thousands of clones, 77% of which appear only once. Findings and limits, study-wide: When a later analysis compared HLA-associated TCR beta chains with equally common others, the HLA-associated chains turned out to be more clonally expanded and to have lower generation probabilities. Later analysis associated a missense DCLRE1C variant with TCR beta V- and J-gene trimming. Apart from CMV serostatus, no immune exposure information was available. Generally TCR sequences proved uncommon, though certain public TCRs appeared in numerous donors.

Germline CDR1 and CDR2: MDHEN and SYDVKM. This CDR3 spans 16 amino acids. The V and J ends lost 7 bases and 2 bases, in that order; junction bases with no gene match: 9. Sequences were obtained from PBMCs. This sequence was found in a woman aged 55-69 years in good health and CMV-seropositive. The chain recombines TRBV28 with TRBJ2-3; 10 bases are shared with TRBD2. Here the CDR3 DNA reads TGTGCCAGCATTCTCAGCGGGAGGGCCGACACAGATACGCAGTATTTT. Protein sequence: CASILSGRADTDTQYF.